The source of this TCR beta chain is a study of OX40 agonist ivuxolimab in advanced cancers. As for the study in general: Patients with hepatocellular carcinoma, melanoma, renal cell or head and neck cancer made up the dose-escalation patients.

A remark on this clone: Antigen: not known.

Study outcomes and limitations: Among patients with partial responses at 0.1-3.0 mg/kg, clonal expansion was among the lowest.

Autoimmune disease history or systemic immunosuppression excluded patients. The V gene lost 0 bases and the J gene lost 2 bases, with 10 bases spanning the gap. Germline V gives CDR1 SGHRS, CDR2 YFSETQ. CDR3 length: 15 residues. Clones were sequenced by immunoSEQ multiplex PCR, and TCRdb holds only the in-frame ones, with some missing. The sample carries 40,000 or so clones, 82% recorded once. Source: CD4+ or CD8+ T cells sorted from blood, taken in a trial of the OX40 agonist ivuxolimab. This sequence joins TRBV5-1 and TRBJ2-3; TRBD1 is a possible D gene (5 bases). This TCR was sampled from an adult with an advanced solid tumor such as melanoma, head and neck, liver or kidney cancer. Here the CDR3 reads CASSLATAFTDTQYF. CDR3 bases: TGCGCCAGCAGCTTGGCGACAGCTTTCACAGATACGCAGTATTTT.